Sequencing of this T cell receptor (beta chain) was carried out in a study of T cell repertoires in cytomegalovirus infection. Looking at the study overall: Through public TCR beta signatures, both CMV infection and matching HLA type were indicated. Study-wide results and caveats: What dominated the ex vivo response were HLA-C-restricted CMV-specific TCR beta clonotypes. Pooled public TCR beta family frequency picked out CMV carriers with the relevant HLA.

Germline V gives CDR1 MNHEY, CDR2 SVGEGT. V lost 5 bases, J lost 4 bases, and 5 bases stayed unmatched. The CDR3 covers 14 residues. Points on this clonotype: Its antigen remains unknown.

TCRdb passed the reads through MiXCR, listing each CDR3 protein once. The data contain a few hundred thousand distinct CDR3 sequences, about 30% of them singletons. Input material: PBMCs. The origin of this receptor is a human donor in good health (CMV status not recorded). Some clones in this sample may be carry-over from other donors' samples. The chain is built from TRBV6-2 or TRBV6-3 and TRBJ1-5; 7 nucleotides line up with TRBD1. CDR3 in amino acids: CASSEEQGNQPQHF. CDR3 sequence (DNA): TGTGCCAGCAGTGAAGAACAGGGGAATCAGCCCCAGCATTTT.